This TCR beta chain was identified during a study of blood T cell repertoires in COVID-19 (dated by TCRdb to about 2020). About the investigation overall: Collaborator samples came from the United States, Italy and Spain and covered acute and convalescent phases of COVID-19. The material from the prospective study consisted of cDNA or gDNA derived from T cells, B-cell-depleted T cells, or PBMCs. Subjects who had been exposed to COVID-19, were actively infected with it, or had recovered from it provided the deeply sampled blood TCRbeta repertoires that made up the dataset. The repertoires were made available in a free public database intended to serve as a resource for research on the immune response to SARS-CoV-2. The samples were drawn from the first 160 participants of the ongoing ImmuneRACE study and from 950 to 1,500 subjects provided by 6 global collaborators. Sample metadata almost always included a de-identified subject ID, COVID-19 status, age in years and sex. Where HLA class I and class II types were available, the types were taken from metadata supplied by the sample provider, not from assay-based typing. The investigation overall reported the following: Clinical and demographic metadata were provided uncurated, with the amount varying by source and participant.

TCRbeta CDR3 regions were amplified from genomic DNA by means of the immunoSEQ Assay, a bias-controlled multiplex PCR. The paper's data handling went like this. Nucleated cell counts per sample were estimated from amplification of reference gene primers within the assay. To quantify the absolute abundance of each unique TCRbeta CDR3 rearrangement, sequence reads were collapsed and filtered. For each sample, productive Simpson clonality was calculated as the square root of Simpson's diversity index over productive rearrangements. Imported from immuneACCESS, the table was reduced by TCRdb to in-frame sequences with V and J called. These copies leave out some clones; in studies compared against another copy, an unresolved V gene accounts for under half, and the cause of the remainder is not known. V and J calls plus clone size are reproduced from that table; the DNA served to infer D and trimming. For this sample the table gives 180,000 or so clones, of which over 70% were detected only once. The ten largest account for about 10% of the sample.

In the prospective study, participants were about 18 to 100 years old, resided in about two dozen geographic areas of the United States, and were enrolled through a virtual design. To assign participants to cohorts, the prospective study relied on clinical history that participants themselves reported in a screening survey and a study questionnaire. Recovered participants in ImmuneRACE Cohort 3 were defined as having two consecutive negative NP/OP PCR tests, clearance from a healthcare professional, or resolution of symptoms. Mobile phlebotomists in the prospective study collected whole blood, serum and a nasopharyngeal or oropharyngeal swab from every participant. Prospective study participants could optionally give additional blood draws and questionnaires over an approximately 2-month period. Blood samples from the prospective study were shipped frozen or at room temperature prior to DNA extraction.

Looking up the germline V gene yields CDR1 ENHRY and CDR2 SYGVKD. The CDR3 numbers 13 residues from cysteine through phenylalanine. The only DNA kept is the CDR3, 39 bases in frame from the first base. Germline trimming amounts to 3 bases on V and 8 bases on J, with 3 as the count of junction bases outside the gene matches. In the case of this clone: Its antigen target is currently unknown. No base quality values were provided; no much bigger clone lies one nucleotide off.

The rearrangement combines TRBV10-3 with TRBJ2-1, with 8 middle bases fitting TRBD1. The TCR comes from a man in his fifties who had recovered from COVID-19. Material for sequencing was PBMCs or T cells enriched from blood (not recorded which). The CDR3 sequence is CAISDRGHDEQFF. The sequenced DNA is TGTGCCATCAGTGACAGGGGGCACGATGAGCAGTTCTTC.